This TCR beta chain derives from a study of T cell responses to AZD1222 COVID-19 vaccine. General observations from the study: Baseline seropositivity characterized only six AZD1222 recipients. Close to half of all spike-specific TCRs reportedly target regions of the variants that are unmutated.

This table comes from immunoSEQ multiplex PCR, and its TCRdb copy is limited to in-frame clones, with some not included. Among roughly 150,000 clones, about 92% were seen once, and the ten largest hold around 1%. The CDR3 contains 15 residues. With V trimmed by 1 base and J by 4 bases, 7 bases remained unmatched. Looked up from germline, CDR1 is SNHLY and CDR2 is FYNNEI. On this clone itself: The antigen is unknown.

The TCR was taken from an adult who received the AZD1222 COVID-19 vaccine. The rearrangement joins TRBV2 to TRBJ2-7; TRBD1 aligns across 7 bases. Sequencing used peripheral blood, obtained 28 days after the second AZD1222 dose. CDR3: CASSEVTGVEYEQYF. The CDR3 DNA reads as TGTGCCAGCAGTGAAGTTACAGGGGTGGAGTACGAGCAGTACTTC. The variable domain in full, with the rest retrieved from reference TRBV2 and TRBJ2-7, is EPEVTQTPSHQVTQMGQEVILRCVPISNHLYFYWYRQILGQKVEFLVSFYNNEISEKSEIFDDQFSVERPDGSNFTLKIRSTKLEDSAMYFCASSEVTGVEYEQYFGPGTRLTVT.